This TCR beta chain was recorded in a study of blood T cell repertoires in COVID-19 (dated by TCRdb to the early 2020s). For context, the study as a whole: Collaborator samples came from the United States, Italy and Spain and covered acute and convalescent phases of COVID-19. A freely available public database, intended as a resource for researchers studying the immune response to SARS-CoV-2, is where the repertoires were released. The sample metadata nearly always contained a de-identified subject ID, COVID-19 status, age in years and sex. Deeply sampled blood TCRbeta repertoires from subjects exposed to, actively infected with, or recovered from COVID-19 were included in the dataset. Where available, HLA class I and class II types were taken from metadata supplied by the sample provider and were not determined by assay-based typing. Samples came from the ongoing ImmuneRACE study (first 160 participants) plus 1,254 subjects from 6 global collaborators. The prospective study material was composed of cDNA or gDNA derived from T cells, B-cell-depleted T cells, or PBMCs. The study at large found these results: The quantity of clinical and demographic metadata differed by source and by participant and was supplied without curation.

At one collaborating source in Seattle, patients were enrolled during active infection and were followed longitudinally through the course of disease. The collaborating institutions used their own protocols to collect whole blood in K2EDTA tubes. For TCRbeta analysis, collaborators shipped samples in one of three forms: frozen whole blood, isolated PBMCs, or DNA extracted from either of those sample types. As to this clone: What this receptor recognizes is not known. No qualities accompany the bases; no much larger clone lies one base away.

According to the germline V gene, CDR1 reads SGHNT and CDR2 reads YENEEA. Between the V and J ends, shortened by 2 bases and 4 bases respectively, the junction contains 12 bases. CDR3 length: 15 amino acids, cysteine to phenylalanine. The DNA shown is the 45-base CDR3, in frame from base 1. TCRbeta CDR3 regions were amplified from genomic DNA using the immunoSEQ Assay, a bias-controlled multiplex PCR. The original pipeline was this. Nucleated cell counts per sample were estimated from amplification of reference gene primers within the assay. Sequence reads were collapsed and filtered to measure the absolute abundance of every unique TCRbeta CDR3 rearrangement. For each sample, productive Simpson clonality was calculated as the square root of Simpson's diversity index across productive rearrangements. This is the immuneACCESS table as TCRdb keeps it, with only in-frame sequences that have V and J called. A part of the clones is gone; compared with another copy, unresolved V genes explain less than half, and the rest is unexplained. The D gene and trimming were derived from the DNA, and the V and J assignments and clone size from that table. A total of around 140,000 clones appear in this sample, 80% to 85% of them only once. 8% to 9% of the sample comes from the top ten.

This chain is built from TRBV11-3 and TRBJ2-1; D gene: possibly TRBD2, on 6 matching bases. The sequencing sample was made of peripheral blood. The clonotype was recovered from a man younger than 40 with COVID-19, enrolled during active disease. The nucleotide sequence is given as TGTGCCAGCAGCTTATCAGGGAGGTGGTACAATGAGCAGTTCTTC. It specifies CASSLSGRWYNEQFF.